One and the same sample provided the 19 T cell receptor beta chains below, sequenced in a study of human T cells and chemical hapten exposure. TCRdb ran MiXCR on the RACE reads and lists one entry per CDR3 protein. The sample consists of around 300,000 distinct CDR3 sequences, about 5.4% of them appearing once. As for time point: pre-sensitization, week 0. Treatment specified: therapeutic diphenylcyclopropenone sensitization with weekly scalp DPC. The sequences come from whole blood, collected in connection with sensitization to the hapten diphenylcyclopropenone (DPC). All receptors come from a woman aged 18-30 years with alopecia areata. Some clones in this sample may be carry-over from other donors' samples.

The rearrangement uses TRBV4-3 and TRBJ2-7, with unresolved D. Germline V gene sequence: CDR1 LGHNA, CDR2 YSLEER. This CDR3 is built from 17 residues. V gave up 1 base and J gave up 0 bases, with 16 bases separating them. CDR3 protein: CASSQAPPARSSYEQYF. As DNA, the CDR3 is TGCGCCAGCAGCCAAGCTCCCCCAGCCAGGAGCTCCTACGAGCAGTACTTC.

This clonotype was recorded at least ten times. J is TRBJ1-1 and V is TRBV6-2 or TRBV6-3; D not resolved. Germline V CDR1 and CDR2: MNHEY, SVGEGT. The CDR3 totals 13 residues. Deletions cut 3 bases from V and 5 bases from J, with 10 bases between. CDR3: CASSYEGWTEAFF. CDR3 DNA sequence: TGTGCCAGCAGTTATGAGGGTTGGACTGAAGCTTTCTTT.

This clonotype appeared many times. The gene calls are TRBV12-3 or TRBV12-4 and TRBJ1-2; D remains unclear. This CDR3 is built from 15 residues. V lost 5 bases to trimming and J lost 0 bases, with 13 bases between them. The CDR3 loop reads CASSLTGAPNYGYTF. Here the CDR3 DNA reads TGTGCCAGCAGTCTTACTGGTGCCCCTAACTATGGCTACACCTTC.

The table lists this clonotype with many counts. The gene calls are TRBV21-1 and TRBJ2-1; the table's D call of TRBD1 was not tested on the DNA. TRBV21-1 is given as a pseudogene. This CDR3 is built from 11 residues. The CDR3, as DNA: TGTGCCACTCCGGGAGTTTGGGAGCAGTTCTTC. The encoded protein is CATPGVWEQFF.

This clonotype has more than one count but fewer than ten. The chain links TRBV5-1 to TRBJ1-5; D not resolved. Germline assignment: CDR1 SGHRS and CDR2 YFSETQ. Trimming took off 5 bases at V and 2 bases at J, with 11 bases between the two ends. The CDR3 covers 14 residues. The CDR3 sequence is CASREDSGNQPQHF. The DNA of the CDR3 is TGCGCCAGCAGAGAAGACTCGGGCAATCAGCCCCAGCATTTT. The full variable domain, with the rest looked up from reference TRBV5-1 and TRBJ1-5, is KAGVTQTPRYLIKTRGQQVTLSCSPISGHRSVSWYQQTPGQGLQFLFEYFSETQRNKGNFPGRFSGRQFSNSRSEMNVSTLELGDSALYLCASREDSGNQPQHFGDGTRLSIL.

This clonotype was seen repeatedly, ten times or more. The rearrangement links TRBV7-2 to TRBJ2-6, with a tentative D call TRBD1 (6 bases). Trimming took 2 bases from V and 2 from J, leaving 10 bases between them. The germline gives CDR1 SGHTA, CDR2 FQGNSA. The CDR3 is 16 amino acids. This chain's CDR3 is CASSLSPGAGANVLTF. DNA of the CDR3: TGTGCCAGCAGCTTATCCCCAGGGGCTGGGGCCAACGTCCTGACTTTC.

The J gene is TRBJ2-3, the V gene TRBV6-2 or TRBV6-3; 9 bases are a match to TRBD2. The trim removed 3 bases at V and 5 bases at J, leaving 6 bases unmatched. The CDR3 totals 15 residues. Looked up from germline, CDR1 is MNHEY and CDR2 is SVGEGT. CDR3 amino acids: CASSYRRGGEDTQYF. CDR3 DNA sequence: TGTGCCAGCAGTTATCGGCGGGGGGGTGAAGATACGCAGTATTTT.

This clonotype was counted a few times. This rearrangement joins TRBV11-1 to TRBJ2-6; D possibly matches TRBD1 or TRBD2 (5 bases each). V was cut by 0 bases and J by 2 bases, with 14 bases left in between. Germline values: CDR1 SGHAT, CDR2 FQDESV (reference sequence). CDR3 length equals 18 residues. The CDR3 coding sequence is TGTGCCAGCAGCTTAGCGCCAATGGGGGAGCCTGGGGCCAACGTCCTGACTTTC. This sequence encodes CASSLAPMGEPGANVLTF.

About this clonotype: A read error may account for a junction end that differs from germline. The chain joins TRBV2 to TRBJ2-2; D remains unclear. Germline V gives CDR1 SNHLY, CDR2 FYNNEI. The CDR3 runs 12 residues. The CDR3 region is CVSSAGAGELFF. Written as DNA, the CDR3 is TGTGTCAGCAGTGCAGGAGCCGGGGAGCTGTTTTTT.

The chain recombines TRBV7-2 with TRBJ2-1; 8 nucleotides agree with TRBD2. The CDR3 runs to 16 residues. The germline CDR1 and CDR2 sequences are SGHTA and FQGNSA. The junction had 11 bases not matched to a gene; V was cut back by 6 bases and J by 4 bases. Here the CDR3 DNA reads TGTACCAGCAGGCTAGGGCCGGGACTAGATTACAATGAGCAGTTCTTC. Translated: CTSRLGPGLDYNEQFF.

This clonotype has more than one count but fewer than ten. This chain links TRBV28 with TRBJ2-7; the match to TRBD1 covers 11 bases. CDR3 length: 15 amino acids. Trimming at V came to 6 bases and at J to 5 bases, leaving 9 bases not matched to a gene. CDR1 and CDR2 (germline): MDHEN, SYDVKM. CDR3 amino acids: CASRTPGTGGNEQYF. The CDR3 bases are TGTGCCAGCAGGACCCCCGGGACAGGGGGAAACGAGCAGTACTTC.

Ten or more counts support this clonotype. The rearrangement joins TRBV29-1 to TRBJ1-2; 8 bases are a match to TRBD1. The V segment lost 7 bases and the J segment 5 bases; nucleotides outside the gene matches: 15. The germline V gene encodes CDR1 SQVTM and CDR2 ANQGSEA. This CDR3 spans 15 amino acids. This chain's CDR3 is CSASWLETGDYGYTF. The CDR3 bases are TGCAGCGCTTCGTGGTTGGAGACAGGGGATTATGGCTACACCTTC.

This clonotype was counted only a few times. V is TRBV4-1 and J is TRBJ2-1, with D possibly TRBD2 on 6 matching bases. This CDR3 spans 14 amino acids. Germline assignment: CDR1 MGHRA and CDR2 YSYEKL. V was shortened by 2 bases and J by 5 bases, with 10 bases between the two germline ends. The CDR3 protein is CASSQQRRDNEQFF. CDR3 DNA sequence: TGCGCCAGCAGCCAACAACGGAGGGACAATGAGCAGTTCTTC.

The gene calls are TRBV12-3 or TRBV12-4 and TRBJ2-1, with 7 bases identical to TRBD2. The CDR3 totals 15 residues. Losses at the gene ends were 8 bases for V and 1 base for J; bases not matched to a gene: 8. CDR3 in amino acids: CASLGGVRSYNEQFF. The CDR3 bases are TGTGCCAGCTTGGGAGGGGTAAGGTCCTACAATGAGCAGTTCTTC.

Ten or more counts support this clonotype. The V call is TRBV7-6, the J call TRBJ2-1; D is uncertain. CDR3 length: 14 residues. V was shortened by 2 bases and J by 5 bases, with 10 bases between the two germline ends. Germline loops: CDR1 SGHVS, CDR2 FNYEAQ. The CDR3 is CASSLIGANNEQFF. CDR3 sequence (DNA): TGTGCCAGCAGCTTAATCGGAGCCAACAATGAGCAGTTCTTC.

The rearrangement links TRBV24-1 to TRBJ2-3; 10 nucleotides align to TRBD1. The length of the CDR3 is 17 residues. Germline CDR1 is KGHDR and CDR2 is SFDVKD. V was pared by 3 bases and J by 4 bases, with 9 bases of the junction left unmatched. The CDR3 loop reads CATSDPPGQGPPDTQYF. CDR3 coding DNA: TGTGCCACCAGTGATCCGCCGGGACAGGGGCCACCAGATACGCAGTATTTT.

The sample holds many counts of this clonotype. This chain links TRBV6-5 with TRBJ2-2; 8 nucleotides align to TRBD2. The CDR3 extends over 16 amino acids. V shed 2 bases, J shed 4 bases, and the junction held 6 bases outside the gene matches. Germline loops: CDR1 MNHEY, CDR2 SVGAGI. CDR3 sequence: CASSYRGTRPTGELFF. CDR3 nucleotide sequence: TGTGCCAGCAGTTACCGTGGGACTAGGCCCACCGGGGAGCTGTTTTTT.

This clonotype was observed a few times. This chain connects TRBV12-3 or TRBV12-4 to TRBJ1-3, with no clear D. There are 14 residues in the CDR3. Trimming stripped 6 bases from V and 2 bases from J, with 11 bases between. The CDR3 is CASSLLGTGNTIYF. CDR3 DNA sequence: TGTGCCAGCAGCCTCTTAGGTACTGGAAACACCATATATTTT.

This clonotype was recorded many times. V is TRBV9 and J is TRBJ1-2; 7 nucleotides match TRBD1. V trimming: 4 bases; J trimming: 3 bases; junction bases outside the gene matches: 9. Germline CDR1 and CDR2: SGDLS and YYNGEE. This CDR3 is built from 15 residues. The CDR3 region is CASSTDQGVHYGYTF. Written as DNA, the CDR3 is TGTGCCAGCAGCACGGACCAGGGGGTCCACTATGGCTACACCTTC.